This T cell receptor beta chain was sequenced for a study of blood T cell repertoires in COVID-19. Trimming shortened V by 1 base and J by 2 bases, and 8 bases separated the two germline ends. Looked up from germline, CDR1 is GTSNPN and CDR2 is SVGIG (reference sequence). This CDR3 spans 13 amino acids. The table came from immunoSEQ multiplex PCR; TCRdb's copy has only in-frame clones and leaves some out. The data show a few hundred thousand clones, with more than 85% seen just once and approximately 3.1% held by the top ten. The chain joins TRBV30 to TRBJ1-1; a weak D match, TRBD1 (5 bases). The receptor comes from a woman aged 30 to 39 who had recovered from COVID-19. The sequencing sample was made of PBMCs or T cells enriched from blood (not recorded which). The CDR3 coding sequence is TGTGCCTGGAGTGCAGGACATAACACTGAAGCTTTCTTT. It specifies CAWSAGHNTEAFF.